Each of the 24 T cell receptor beta chains below was sequenced from the same sample in a study of control samples from healthy donors and cancer patients. The table came from immunoSEQ multiplex PCR; TCRdb's copy has only in-frame clones and leaves some out. This repertoire shows fewer than 60,000 clones, 95% found once; its top ten account for 2.4%. The specimen was blood. These receptors originate from a man younger than 40 in good health.

The chain employs TRBV5-1 and TRBJ2-4; D could derive from TRBD1 or TRBD2 (5 bases each). CDR1 is SGHRS and CDR2 is YFSETQ in the germline V gene. The germline V and J ends were trimmed by 0 bases and 4 bases, with 8 bases remaining between them. The CDR3 has 14 amino acids. In DNA form, the CDR3 reads TGCGCCAGCAGCTTGGATGGGACGAAAAACATTCAGTACTTC. Amino acid sequence: CASSLDGTKNIQYF.

The chain combines TRBV7-9 with TRBJ2-5; 9 bases map to TRBD2. This CDR3 is built from 15 residues. J gave up 5 bases and V 4 bases, and 8 bases lay outside the gene matches. Germline V lookup: CDR1 SEHNR, CDR2 FQNEAQ (reference sequence). The CDR3 nucleotides read TGTGCCAGCAGCTCCCGGCCTAGCGGGAATGAGACCCAGTACTTC. Encoded protein: CASSSRPSGNETQYF.

This rearrangement joins TRBV4-3 to TRBJ2-3, with unresolved D. Trimming cost V 4 bases and J 2 bases, with 7 bases left between them. Germline-derived CDR1 and CDR2 are LGHNA and YSLEER. The CDR3 contains 13 residues. CDR3 nucleotides: TGCGCCAGCAGCCGCGCTACCACAGATACGCAGTATTTT. Its protein product is CASSRATTDTQYF.

V usage is TRBV4-1 and J usage is TRBJ2-5; D not resolved. Germline loops: CDR1 MGHRA, CDR2 YSYEKL. The V gene lost 0 bases and the J gene lost 5 bases, with 10 bases spanning the gap. The CDR3 totals 14 residues. The CDR3 loop is CASSQEAQRETQYF. DNA for the CDR3: TGCGCCAGCAGCCAAGAGGCACAGCGCGAGACCCAGTACTTC.

The chain carries TRBV24-1 and TRBJ1-2, with 7 bases fitting TRBD1. V lost 3 bases, J lost 1 base, and 4 bases stayed unmatched. The length of the CDR3 is 15 residues. Germline CDR1 is KGHDR and CDR2 is SFDVKD. CDR3 bases: TGTGCCACCAGTGATCTGGGACAGAGTAACTATGGCTACACCTTC. Amino acids: CATSDLGQSNYGYTF.

The chain couples TRBV9 to TRBJ2-2; 7 bases line up with TRBD2. J lost 0 bases, V lost 0 bases, and 5 bases had no gene match. The CDR3 sequence is 17 residues long. Germline V gene lookup returns CDR1 SGDLS and CDR2 YYNGEE. CDR3 nucleotides: TGTGCCAGCAGCGTAGCGGGGGACTACGCGAACACCGGGGAGCTGTTTTTT. Its translation is CASSVAGDYANTGELFF.

The chain uses TRBV6-1 and TRBJ1-1; weak D call: TRBD1 (6 bases). This CDR3 is built from 15 residues. Deletions cut 3 bases from V and 1 base from J, with 12 bases between. Germline loops: CDR1 MNHNS, CDR2 SASEGT. The CDR3 region is CASSETDRTNTEAFF. CDR3 coding DNA: TGTGCCAGCAGTGAGACCGACAGGACGAACACTGAAGCTTTCTTT.

The V gene is TRBV5-6, the J gene TRBJ2-7; 7 nucleotides align to TRBD1. The J segment lost 5 bases and the V segment lost 4 bases, leaving 6 bases of the junction unmatched. CDR1 and CDR2 from the germline V gene are SGHDT and YYEEEE. The CDR3 runs 13 residues. The CDR3 DNA reads as TGTGCCAGCAGCCCGACAGGGTTCGACGAGCAGTACTTC. Translating it yields CASSPTGFDEQYF.

The chain couples TRBV5-1 to TRBJ2-1; 11 bases line up with TRBD2. Looked up from germline, CDR1 is SGHRS and CDR2 is YFSETQ. The CDR3 has 15 residues. V was pared by 6 bases and J by 7 bases, with 9 bases of the junction left unmatched. In DNA, the CDR3 is TGCGCCAGCAAGTCCGGGACTAGCGGCCTGAATGAGCAGTTCTTC. Protein: CASKSGTSGLNEQFF.

This chain uses TRBV28 with TRBJ2-7, with 12 positions matching TRBD2. Germline CDR1 is MDHEN and CDR2 is SYDVKM. CDR3 length: 16 amino acids. The junction had 12 bases not matched to a gene; V was cut back by 7 bases and J by 5 bases. For the CDR3, the DNA is TGTGCCAGCAAGTCGGGGGGGCTAGCGGGAGGGCACGAGCAGTACTTC. Encoded protein: CASKSGGLAGGHEQYF.

V is TRBV5-1 and J is TRBJ2-2; 8 nucleotides agree with TRBD1. V was clipped by 4 bases and J by 6 bases; unmatched bases: 11. The CDR3 length is 16 residues. In germline, CDR1 is SGHRS, CDR2 YFSETQ. In nucleotides, the CDR3 is TGCGCCAGCAGCCCGACAGGGGTGAGGCGGTCCGGGGAGCTGTTTTTT. It translates to CASSPTGVRRSGELFF.

The chain links TRBV21-1 to TRBJ1-1. TRBV21-1 is an annotated pseudogene. This CDR3 region has 12 residues. The CDR3 DNA reads as TGTGCCAGCAGCGGCGGGCACACTGAAGCTTTCTTT. Encoded protein: CASSGGHTEAFF.

This clone was picked up one time. V and J are TRBV5-1 and TRBJ1-1, with 9 bases aligning to TRBD1. The germline CDR1 and CDR2 sequences are SGHRS and YFSETQ. This CDR3 contains 14 residues. Unmatched junction bases numbered 4, after V lost 3 bases and J lost 4 bases. Here the CDR3 reads CASSSGQGGTEAFF. The CDR3 DNA follows: TGCGCCAGCAGCTCGGGACAGGGCGGCACTGAAGCTTTCTTT.

Remarks on this clone: At one of its ends the junction is not consistent with the germline gene, which may arise from a read error. The chain employs TRBV5-1 and TRBJ2-2; TRBD1 agrees at 7 bases. This CDR3 has 15 residues. The germline V gene has CDR1 SGHRS and CDR2 YFSETQ. CDR3 sequence: CATSPPQGTTGELFF. CDR3 in DNA: TGCGCCACCAGCCCCCCACAGGGGACGACCGGGGAGCTGTTTTTT.

The chain carries TRBV6-5 and TRBJ2-5, with 7 nucleotides matching TRBD2. Germline V gives CDR1 MNHEY, CDR2 SVGAGI. This CDR3 region has 13 residues. The V segment lost 11 bases and the J segment 5 bases; nucleotides outside the gene matches: 11. The CDR3 DNA follows: TGTGCCGGGCGGGACTACCCGGGGGAGACCCAGTACTTC. Translating it yields CAGRDYPGETQYF.

CDR3 sequence (DNA): TGTGCCAGCAGCGCCGTCGGGGGGTTACAGTACTTC. It encodes CASSAVGGLQYF. This sequence joins TRBV12-1 and TRBJ2-7; TRBD2 is the table's D call, not checked against the DNA. TRBV12-1 is a documented pseudogene. The CDR3 runs to 12 residues.

The chain links TRBV7-6 to TRBJ2-1; perhaps D is TRBD1 or TRBD2 (5 bases each). Germline CDR1 SGHVS, CDR2 FNYEAQ. The CDR3 runs 16 residues. V lost 2 bases and J 6 bases, leaving 17 bases between the germline ends. The CDR3 sequence is CASSLNGDGKVNEQFF. CDR3 nucleotides: TGTGCCAGCAGCTTAAACGGGGACGGGAAGGTCAATGAGCAGTTCTTC.

The chain is built from TRBV4-3 and TRBJ2-6; tentative D call: TRBD1 (5 bases). From germline, CDR1 is LGHNA and CDR2 YSLEER. This CDR3 spans 18 amino acids. The V gene lost 3 bases and the J gene lost 0 bases, with 15 bases spanning the gap. CDR3 loop: CASSQVGADVSGANVLTF. The DNA of the CDR3 is TGCGCCAGCAGCCAGGTTGGGGCGGACGTCTCTGGGGCCAACGTCCTGACTTTC.

The chain recombines TRBV15 with TRBJ1-2; D not resolved. V dropped 5 bases and J dropped 4 bases, with 14 bases sitting between them. The germline V gene encodes CDR1 LNHNV and CDR2 YYDKDF (reference sequence). There are 14 residues in the CDR3. This chain's CDR3 is CATSGHPVGYGYTF. CDR3 DNA: TGTGCCACCAGCGGGCACCCGGTTGGCTATGGCTACACCTTC.

V and J are TRBV5-4 and TRBJ1-5, with TRBD1 matching 7 bases. This CDR3 has 17 residues. Germline CDR1 SGHNT, CDR2 YYREEE (reference sequence). The trim removed 1 base at V and 4 bases at J, leaving 11 bases unmatched. CDR3 in DNA: TGTGCCAGCAGCTTGCAACAGGGGAGGGCCCCAAATCAGCCCCAGCATTTT. Translated: CASSLQQGRAPNQPQHF.

This chain uses TRBV11-2 with TRBJ1-1; no clear D gene. Trimming stripped 5 bases from V and 5 bases from J, with 12 bases between. The CDR3 loop spans 13 amino acids. Germline V gene data show CDR1 as SGHAT and CDR2 as FQNNGV. CDR3 nucleotide sequence: TGTGCCAGCAGCCGCGAACAGACTACTGAAGCTTTCTTT. This gives the protein CASSREQTTEAFF.

The chain recombines TRBV2 with TRBJ2-7; tentative D call: TRBD1 (6 bases). The CDR3 sequence is 13 residues long. Germline values: CDR1 SNHLY, CDR2 FYNNEI. Trimming pared 4 bases from V and 4 bases from J, leaving 11 bases between. The CDR3 here is CASSGVRGYEQYF. DNA of the CDR3: TGTGCCAGCAGTGGGGTCAGGGGTTACGAGCAGTACTTC. The full variable domain, with the rest looked up from reference TRBV2 and TRBJ2-7, is EPEVTQTPSHQVTQMGQEVILRCVPISNHLYFYWYRQILGQKVEFLVSFYNNEISEKSEIFDDQFSVERPDGSNFTLKIRSTKLEDSAMYFCASSGVRGYEQYFGPGTRLTVT.

The chain links TRBV14 to TRBJ2-7; 10 bases fit TRBD1. Trimming removed 8 bases from V and 4 bases from J; junction bases left unmatched: 5. Germline CDR1 reads SGHDN; CDR2 reads FVKESK. This CDR3 has 13 amino acids. The chain's CDR3 is CASWTGGMYEQYF. Written as DNA, the CDR3 is TGTGCCAGCTGGACAGGGGGTATGTACGAGCAGTACTTC. Full variable domain (missing parts from reference TRBV14 and TRBJ2-7): EAGVTQFPSHSVIEKGQTVTLRCDPISGHDNLYWYRRVMGKEIKFLLHFVKESKQDESGMPNNRFLAERTGGTYSTLKVQPAELEDSGVYFCASWTGGMYEQYFGPGTRLTVT.

The CDR3 loop is CASSPDRDGEKLFF. DNA for the CDR3: TGTGCCAGCAGTCCAGACAGGGATGGGGAAAAACTGTTTTTT. This chain joins TRBV2 and TRBJ1-4; TRBD1 agrees at 7 bases. The CDR3 loop spans 14 amino acids. Germline V CDR1 and CDR2: SNHLY, FYNNEI. V was clipped by 5 bases and J by 8 bases; unmatched bases: 8.